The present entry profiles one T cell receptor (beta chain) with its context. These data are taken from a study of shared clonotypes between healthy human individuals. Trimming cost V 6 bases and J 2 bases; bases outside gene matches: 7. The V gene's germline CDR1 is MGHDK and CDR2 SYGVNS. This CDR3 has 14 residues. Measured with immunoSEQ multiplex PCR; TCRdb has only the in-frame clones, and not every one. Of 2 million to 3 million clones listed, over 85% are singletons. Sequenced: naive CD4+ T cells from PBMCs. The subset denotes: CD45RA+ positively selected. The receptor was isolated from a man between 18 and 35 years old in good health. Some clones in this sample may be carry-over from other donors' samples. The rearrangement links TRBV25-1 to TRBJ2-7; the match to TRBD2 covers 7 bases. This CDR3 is CASRGAGETYEQYF. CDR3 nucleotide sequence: TGTGCCAGCAGGGGCGCGGGGGAGACCTACGAGCAGTACTTC.